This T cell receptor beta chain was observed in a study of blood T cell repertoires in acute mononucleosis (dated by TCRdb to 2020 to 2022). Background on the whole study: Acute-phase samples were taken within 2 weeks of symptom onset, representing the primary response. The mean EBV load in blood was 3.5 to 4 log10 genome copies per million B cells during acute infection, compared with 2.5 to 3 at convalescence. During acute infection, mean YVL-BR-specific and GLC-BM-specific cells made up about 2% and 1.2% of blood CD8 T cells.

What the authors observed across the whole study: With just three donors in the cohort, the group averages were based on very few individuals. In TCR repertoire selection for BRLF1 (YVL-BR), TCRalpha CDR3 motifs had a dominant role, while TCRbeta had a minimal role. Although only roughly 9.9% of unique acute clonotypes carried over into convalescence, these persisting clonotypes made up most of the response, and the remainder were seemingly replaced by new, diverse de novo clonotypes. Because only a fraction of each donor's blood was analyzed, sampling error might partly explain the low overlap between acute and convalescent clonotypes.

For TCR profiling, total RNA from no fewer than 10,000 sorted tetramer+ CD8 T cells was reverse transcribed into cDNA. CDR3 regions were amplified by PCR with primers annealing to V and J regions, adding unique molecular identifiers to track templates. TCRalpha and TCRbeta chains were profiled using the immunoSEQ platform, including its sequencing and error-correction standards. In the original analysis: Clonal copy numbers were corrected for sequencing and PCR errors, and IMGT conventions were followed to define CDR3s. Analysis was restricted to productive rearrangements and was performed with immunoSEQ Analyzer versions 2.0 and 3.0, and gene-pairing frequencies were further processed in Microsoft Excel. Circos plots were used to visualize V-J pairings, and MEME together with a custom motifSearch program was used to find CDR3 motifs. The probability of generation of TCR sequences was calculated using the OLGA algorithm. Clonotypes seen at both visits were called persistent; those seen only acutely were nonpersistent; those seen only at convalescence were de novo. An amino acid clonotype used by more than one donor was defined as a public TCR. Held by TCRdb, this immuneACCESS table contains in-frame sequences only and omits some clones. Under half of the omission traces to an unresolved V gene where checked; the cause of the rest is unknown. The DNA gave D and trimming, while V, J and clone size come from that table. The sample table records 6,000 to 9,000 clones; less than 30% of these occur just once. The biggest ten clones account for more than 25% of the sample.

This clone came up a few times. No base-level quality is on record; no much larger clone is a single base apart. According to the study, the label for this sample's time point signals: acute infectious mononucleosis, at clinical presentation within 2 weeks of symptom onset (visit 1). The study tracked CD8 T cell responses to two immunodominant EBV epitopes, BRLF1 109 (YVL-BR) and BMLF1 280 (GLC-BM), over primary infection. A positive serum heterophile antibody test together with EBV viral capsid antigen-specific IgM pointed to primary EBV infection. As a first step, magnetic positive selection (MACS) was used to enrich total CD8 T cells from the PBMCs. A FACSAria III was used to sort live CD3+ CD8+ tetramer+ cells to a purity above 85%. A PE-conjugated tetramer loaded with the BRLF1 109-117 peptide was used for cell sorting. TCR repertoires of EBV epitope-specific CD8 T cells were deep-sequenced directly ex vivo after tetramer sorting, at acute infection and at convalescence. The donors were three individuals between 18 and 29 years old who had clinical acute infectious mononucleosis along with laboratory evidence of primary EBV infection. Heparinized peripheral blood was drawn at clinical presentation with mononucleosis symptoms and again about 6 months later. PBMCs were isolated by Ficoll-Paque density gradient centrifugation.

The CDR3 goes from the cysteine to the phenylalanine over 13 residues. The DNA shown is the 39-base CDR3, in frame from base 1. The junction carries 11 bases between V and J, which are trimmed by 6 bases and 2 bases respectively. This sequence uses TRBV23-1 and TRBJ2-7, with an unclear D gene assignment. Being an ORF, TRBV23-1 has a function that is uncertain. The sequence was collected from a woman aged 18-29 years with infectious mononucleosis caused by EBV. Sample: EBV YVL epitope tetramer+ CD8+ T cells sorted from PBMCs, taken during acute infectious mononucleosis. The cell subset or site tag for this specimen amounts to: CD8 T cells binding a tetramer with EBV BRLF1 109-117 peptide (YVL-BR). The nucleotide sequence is TGCGCCAGCAGCCAAGATCCGGCCTACGAGCAGTACTTC. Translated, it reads CASSQDPAYEQYF.